This T cell receptor (beta chain) comes out of a study of T cells in localized non-small cell lung cancer. Findings and caveats of the study: Uninvolved adjacent lung showed the highest T cell clonality, exceeding tumor. The study detected a median around 57 of the top 100 tumor clones in adjacent lung.

Generated by immunoSEQ multiplex PCR, the TCRdb table keeps only in-frame clones and is missing some. The sample lists about 1,200 clones; around 35% were seen once. The CDR3 runs 14 residues. Germline V gene data show CDR1 as SGHNT and CDR2 as YENEEA. V lost 2 bases to trimming and J lost 2 bases, with 9 bases between them. With regard to this clone: What it recognizes is unknown.

The TCR originated in a male donor older than 55 with stage I squamous cell lung carcinoma. The chain employs TRBV11-3 and TRBJ1-2, with D perhaps TRBD1 (5 bases). The sequencing used normal lung tissue next to the tumor, collected before any cancer treatment. CDR3 residues: CASSLRSGNYGYTF. Here the CDR3 DNA reads TGTGCCAGCAGCTTAAGGTCAGGGAACTATGGCTACACCTTC.